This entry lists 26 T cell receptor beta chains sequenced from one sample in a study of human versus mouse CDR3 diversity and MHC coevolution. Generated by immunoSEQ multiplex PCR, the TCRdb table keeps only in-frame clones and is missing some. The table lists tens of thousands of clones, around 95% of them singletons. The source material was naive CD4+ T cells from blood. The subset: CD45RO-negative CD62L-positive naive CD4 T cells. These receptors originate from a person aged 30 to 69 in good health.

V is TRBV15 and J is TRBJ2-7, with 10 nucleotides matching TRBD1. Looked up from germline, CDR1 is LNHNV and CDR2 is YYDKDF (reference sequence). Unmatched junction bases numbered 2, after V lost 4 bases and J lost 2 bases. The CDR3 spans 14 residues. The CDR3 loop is CATSKDRGPYEQYF. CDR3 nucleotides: TGTGCCACCAGCAAAGACAGGGGGCCCTACGAGCAGTACTTC.

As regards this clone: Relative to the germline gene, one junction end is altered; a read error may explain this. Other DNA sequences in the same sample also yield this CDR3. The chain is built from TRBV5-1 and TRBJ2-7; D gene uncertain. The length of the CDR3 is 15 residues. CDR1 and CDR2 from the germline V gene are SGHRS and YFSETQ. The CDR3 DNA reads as TGCGCCAGCAGCTTGGCGCGTGACACGTCCTACGAGCAATACTTC. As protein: CASSLARDTSYEQYF.

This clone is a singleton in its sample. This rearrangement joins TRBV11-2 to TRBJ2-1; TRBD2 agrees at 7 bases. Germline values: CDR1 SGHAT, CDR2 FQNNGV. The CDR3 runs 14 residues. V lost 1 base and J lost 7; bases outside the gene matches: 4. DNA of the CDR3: TGTGCCAGCAGCTTAGGTGGGGGGGGGAATGAGCAGTTCTTC. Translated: CASSLGGGGNEQFF.

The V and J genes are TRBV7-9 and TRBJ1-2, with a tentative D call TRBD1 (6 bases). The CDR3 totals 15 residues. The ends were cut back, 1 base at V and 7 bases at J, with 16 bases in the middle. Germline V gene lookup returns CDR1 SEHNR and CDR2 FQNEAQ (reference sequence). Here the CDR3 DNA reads TGTGCCAGCAGCTTAGGCCAGGGGCAAGGACTTGGCTACACCTTC. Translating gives CASSLGQGQGLGYTF.

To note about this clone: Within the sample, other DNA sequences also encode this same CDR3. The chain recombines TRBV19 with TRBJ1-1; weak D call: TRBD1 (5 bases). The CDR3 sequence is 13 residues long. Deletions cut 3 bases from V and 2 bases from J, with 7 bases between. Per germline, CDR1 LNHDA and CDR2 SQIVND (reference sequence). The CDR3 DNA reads TGTGCCAGTAGTATTCAGGGTAACACTGAAGCTTTCTTT. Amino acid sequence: CASSIQGNTEAFF.

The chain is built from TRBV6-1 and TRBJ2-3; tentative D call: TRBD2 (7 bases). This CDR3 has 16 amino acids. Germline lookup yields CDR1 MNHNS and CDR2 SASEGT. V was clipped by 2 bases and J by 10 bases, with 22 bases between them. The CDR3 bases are TGTGCCAGCAGTGAATACCACCGTGTAGGGGGGGGCGCGCAGTATTTT. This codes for CASSEYHRVGGGAQYF.

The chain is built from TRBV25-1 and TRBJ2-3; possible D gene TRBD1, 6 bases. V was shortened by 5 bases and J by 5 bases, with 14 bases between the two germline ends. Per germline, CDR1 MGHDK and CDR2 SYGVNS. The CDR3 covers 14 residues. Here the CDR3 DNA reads TGTGCCAGCAGTTCAACAGGGTGGGGAGATACGCAGTATTTT. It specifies CASSSTGWGDTQYF.

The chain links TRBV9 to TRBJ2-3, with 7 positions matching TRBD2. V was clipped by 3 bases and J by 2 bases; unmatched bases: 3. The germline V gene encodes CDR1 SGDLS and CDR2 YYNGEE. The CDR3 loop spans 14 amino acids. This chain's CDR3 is CASSALADTDTQYF. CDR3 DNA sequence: TGTGCCAGCAGCGCCCTAGCGGACACAGATACGCAGTATTTT.

CDR3 bases: TGTGCCAGTAGTGCCGAAGGCATAAGGACAGCTAACTATGGCTACACCTTC. This translates into CASSAEGIRTANYGYTF. The rearrangement joins TRBV19 to TRBJ1-2; D possibly corresponds to TRBD1 (6 bases). The CDR3 is 17 residues long. Looked up from germline, CDR1 is LNHDA and CDR2 is SQIVND (reference sequence). V lost 5 bases to trimming and J lost 0 bases, with 19 bases between them. Full variable domain (rest looked up from reference TRBV19 and TRBJ1-2): DGGITQSPKYLFRKEGQNVTLSCEQNLNHDAMYWYRQDPGQGLRLIYYSQIVNDFQKGDIAEGYSVSREKKESFPLTVTSAQKNPTAFYLCASSAEGIRTANYGYTFGSGTRLTVV.

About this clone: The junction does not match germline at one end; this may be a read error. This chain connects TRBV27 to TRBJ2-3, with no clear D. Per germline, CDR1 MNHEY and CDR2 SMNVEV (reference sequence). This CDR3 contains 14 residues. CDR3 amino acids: CASTLSSSTDTQYF. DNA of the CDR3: TGTGCCAGCACTTTATCGTCTAGCACAGATACGCAGTATTTT.

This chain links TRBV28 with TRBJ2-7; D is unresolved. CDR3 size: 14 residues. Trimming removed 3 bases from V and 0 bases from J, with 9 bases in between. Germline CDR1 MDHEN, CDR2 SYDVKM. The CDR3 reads CASSFPPLSYEQYF. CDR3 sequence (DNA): TGTGCCAGCAGTTTCCCCCCTCTCTCCTACGAGCAGTACTTC. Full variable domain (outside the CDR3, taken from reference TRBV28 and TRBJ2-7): DVKVTQSSRYLVKRTGEKVFLECVQDMDHENMFWYRQDPGLGLRLIYFSYDVKMKEKGDIPEGYSVSREKKERFSLILESASTNQTSMYLCASSFPPLSYEQYFGPGTRLTVT.

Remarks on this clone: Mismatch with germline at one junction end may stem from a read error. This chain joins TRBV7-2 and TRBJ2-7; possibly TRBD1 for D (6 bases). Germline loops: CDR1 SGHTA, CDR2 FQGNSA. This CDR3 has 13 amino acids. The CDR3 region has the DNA TGTGCCAGCAGCTCCCAGATCGGGACACCCGTTTCCTTC. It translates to CASSSQIGTPVSF.

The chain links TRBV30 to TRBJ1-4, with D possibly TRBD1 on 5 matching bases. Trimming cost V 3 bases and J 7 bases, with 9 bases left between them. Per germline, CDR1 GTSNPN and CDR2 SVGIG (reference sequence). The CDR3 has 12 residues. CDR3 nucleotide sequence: TGTGCCTGGAGCCGCCAGGGTGAAAAACTGTTTTTT. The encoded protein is CAWSRQGEKLFF.

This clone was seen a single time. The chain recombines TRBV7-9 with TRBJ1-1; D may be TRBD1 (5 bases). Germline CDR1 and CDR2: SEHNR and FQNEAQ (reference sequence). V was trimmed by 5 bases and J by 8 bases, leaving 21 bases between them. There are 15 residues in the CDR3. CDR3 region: CASSPLRGSGMEAFF. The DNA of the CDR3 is TGTGCCAGCAGCCCCCTAAGGGGAAGTGGAATGGAAGCTTTCTTT.

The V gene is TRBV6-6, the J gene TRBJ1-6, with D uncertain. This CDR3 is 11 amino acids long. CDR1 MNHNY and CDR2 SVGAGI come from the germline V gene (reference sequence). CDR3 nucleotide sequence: TGTGCAGCGGGTTTCAATTCACCCCTCCACTTT. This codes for CAAGFNSPLHF.

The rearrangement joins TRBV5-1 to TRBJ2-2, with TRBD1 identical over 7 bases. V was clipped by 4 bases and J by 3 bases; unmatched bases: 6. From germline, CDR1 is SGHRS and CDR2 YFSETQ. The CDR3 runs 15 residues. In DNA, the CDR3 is TGCGCCAGCAGCCCACGACAGGGATACACCGGGGAGCTGTTTTTT. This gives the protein CASSPRQGYTGELFF.

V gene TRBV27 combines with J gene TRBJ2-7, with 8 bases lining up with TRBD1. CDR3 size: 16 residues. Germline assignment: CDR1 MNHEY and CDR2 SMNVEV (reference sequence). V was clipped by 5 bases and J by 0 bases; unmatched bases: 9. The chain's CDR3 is CASSPGQGTSSYEQYF. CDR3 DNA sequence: TGTGCCAGCAGTCCTGGACAGGGAACCAGCTCCTACGAGCAGTACTTC.

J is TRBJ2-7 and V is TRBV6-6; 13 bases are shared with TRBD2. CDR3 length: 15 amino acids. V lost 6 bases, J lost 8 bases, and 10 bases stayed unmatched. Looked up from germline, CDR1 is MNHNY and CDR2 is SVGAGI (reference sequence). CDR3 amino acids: CASRDTSGGAMQQYF. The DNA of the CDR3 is TGTGCCAGCAGAGACACTAGCGGGGGGGCCATGCAGCAGTACTTC.

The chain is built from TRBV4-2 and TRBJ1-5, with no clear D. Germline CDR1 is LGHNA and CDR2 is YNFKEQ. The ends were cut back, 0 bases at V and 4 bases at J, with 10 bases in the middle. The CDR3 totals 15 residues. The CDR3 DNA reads TGTGCCAGCAGCCAAGATGGCAGAGGGAATCAGCCCCAGCATTTT. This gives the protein CASSQDGRGNQPQHF.

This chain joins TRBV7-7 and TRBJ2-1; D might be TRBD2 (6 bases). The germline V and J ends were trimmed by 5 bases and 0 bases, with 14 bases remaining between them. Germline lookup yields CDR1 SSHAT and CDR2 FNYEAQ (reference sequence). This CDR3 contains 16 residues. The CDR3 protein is CASSLVGGSSYNEQFF. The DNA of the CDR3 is TGTGCCAGCAGCCTAGTGGGGGGAAGCTCCTACAATGAGCAGTTCTTC. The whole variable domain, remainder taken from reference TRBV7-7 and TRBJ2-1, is GAGVSQSPRYKVTKRGQDVTLRCDPISSHATLYWYQQALGQGPEFLTYFNYEAQPDKSGLPSDRFSAERPEGSISTLTIQRTEQRDSAMYRCASSLVGGSSYNEQFFGPGTRLTVL.

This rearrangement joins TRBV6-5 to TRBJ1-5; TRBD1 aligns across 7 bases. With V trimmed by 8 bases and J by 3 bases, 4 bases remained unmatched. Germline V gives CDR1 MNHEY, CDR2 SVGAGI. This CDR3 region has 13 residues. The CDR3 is CASRDRDNQPQHF. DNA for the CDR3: TGTGCCAGCCGCGACAGGGACAATCAGCCCCAGCATTTT.

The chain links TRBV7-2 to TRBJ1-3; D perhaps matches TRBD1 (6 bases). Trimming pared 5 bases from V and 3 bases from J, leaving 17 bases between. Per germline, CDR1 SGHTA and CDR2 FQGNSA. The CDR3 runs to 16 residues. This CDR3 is CASSLYTGRSGNTIYF. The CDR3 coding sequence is TGTGCCAGCAGCCTGTATACAGGGAGAAGTGGAAACACCATATATTTT.

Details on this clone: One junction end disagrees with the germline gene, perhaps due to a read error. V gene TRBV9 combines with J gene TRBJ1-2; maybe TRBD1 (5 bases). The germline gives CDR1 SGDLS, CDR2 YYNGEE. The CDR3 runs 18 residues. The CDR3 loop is CASNVVGGPGWGGLGYTF. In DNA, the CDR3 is TGTGCCAGCAACGTAGTAGGCGGTCCGGGTTGGGGGGGTCTAGGCTACACCTTC. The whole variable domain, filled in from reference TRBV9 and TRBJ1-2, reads DSGVTQTPKHLITATGQRVTLRCSPRSGDLSVYWYQQSLDQGLQFLIQYYNGEERAKGNILERFSAQQFPDLHSELNLSSLELGDSALYFCASNVVGGPGWGGLGYTFGSGTRLTVV.

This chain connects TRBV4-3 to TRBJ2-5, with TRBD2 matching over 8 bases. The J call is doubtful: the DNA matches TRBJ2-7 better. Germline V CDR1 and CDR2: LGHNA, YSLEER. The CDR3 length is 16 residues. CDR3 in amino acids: CASSQVAGGPSYEQYF. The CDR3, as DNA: TGCGCCAGCAGCCAAGTGGCGGGAGGCCCCTCCTACGAGCAGTACTTC.

This chain's CDR3 is CSAGVSENIQYF. The CDR3 region has the DNA TGCAGCGCCGGTGTTAGTGAGAACATTCAGTACTTC. The genes are TRBV29-1 and TRBJ2-4; no clear D. The V gene's germline CDR1 is SQVTM and CDR2 ANQGSEA. The ends were cut back, 7 bases at V and 7 bases at J, with 14 bases in the middle. This CDR3 region has 12 residues.

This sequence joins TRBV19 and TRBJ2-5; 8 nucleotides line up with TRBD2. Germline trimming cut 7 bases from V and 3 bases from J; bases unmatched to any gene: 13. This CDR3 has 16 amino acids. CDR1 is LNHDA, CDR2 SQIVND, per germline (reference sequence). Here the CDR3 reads CASNAGGTSGKETQYF. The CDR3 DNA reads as TGTGCCAGTAATGCAGGCGGAACTAGCGGAAAAGAGACCCAGTACTTC. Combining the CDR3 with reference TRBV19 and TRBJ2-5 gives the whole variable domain DGGITQSPKYLFRKEGQNVTLSCEQNLNHDAMYWYRQDPGQGLRLIYYSQIVNDFQKGDIAEGYSVSREKKESFPLTVTSAQKNPTAFYLCASNAGGTSGKETQYFGPGTRLLVL.